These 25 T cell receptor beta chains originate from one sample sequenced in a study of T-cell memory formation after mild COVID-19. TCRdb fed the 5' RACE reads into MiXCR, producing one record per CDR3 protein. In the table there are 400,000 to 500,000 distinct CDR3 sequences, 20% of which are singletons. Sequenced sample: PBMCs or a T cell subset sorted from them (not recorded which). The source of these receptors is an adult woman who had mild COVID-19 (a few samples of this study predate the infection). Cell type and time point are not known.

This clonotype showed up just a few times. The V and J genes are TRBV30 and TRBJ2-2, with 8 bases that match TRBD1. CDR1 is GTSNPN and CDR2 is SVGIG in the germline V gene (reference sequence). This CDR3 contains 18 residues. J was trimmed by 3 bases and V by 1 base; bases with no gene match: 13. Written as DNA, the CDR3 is TGTGCCTGGAGTGGGGCCCCACACCAGGGGGCTGACACCGGGGAGCTGTTTTTT. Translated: CAWSGAPHQGADTGELFF.

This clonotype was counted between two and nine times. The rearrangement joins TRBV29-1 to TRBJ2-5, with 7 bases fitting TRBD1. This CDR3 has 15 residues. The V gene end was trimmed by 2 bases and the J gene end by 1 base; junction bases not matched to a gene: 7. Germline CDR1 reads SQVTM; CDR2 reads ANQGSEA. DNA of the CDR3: TGCAGCGTTGAATATAGGGGGCTACCCCAAGAGACCCAGTACTTC. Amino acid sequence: CSVEYRGLPQETQYF.

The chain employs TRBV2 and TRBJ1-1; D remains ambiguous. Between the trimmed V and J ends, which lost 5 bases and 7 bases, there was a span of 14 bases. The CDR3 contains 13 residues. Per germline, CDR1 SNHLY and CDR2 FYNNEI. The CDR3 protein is CASSSPPSIEAFF. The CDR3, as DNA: TGTGCCAGCAGTTCCCCGCCCTCGATTGAAGCTTTCTTT.

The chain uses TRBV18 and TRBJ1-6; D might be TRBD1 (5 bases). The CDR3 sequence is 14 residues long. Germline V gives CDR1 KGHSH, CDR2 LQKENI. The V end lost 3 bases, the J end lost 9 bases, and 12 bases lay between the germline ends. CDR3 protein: CASSPGDGTSPLHF. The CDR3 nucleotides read TGTGCCAGCTCACCCGGGGACGGAACTTCACCCCTCCACTTT.

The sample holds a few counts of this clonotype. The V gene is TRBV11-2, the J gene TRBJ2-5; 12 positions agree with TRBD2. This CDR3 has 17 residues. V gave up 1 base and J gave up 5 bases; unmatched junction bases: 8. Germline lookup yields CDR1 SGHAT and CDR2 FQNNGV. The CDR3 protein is CASSLGRLAGVSETQYF. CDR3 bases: TGTGCCAGCAGCTTAGGTCGACTAGCGGGAGTATCGGAGACCCAGTACTTC.

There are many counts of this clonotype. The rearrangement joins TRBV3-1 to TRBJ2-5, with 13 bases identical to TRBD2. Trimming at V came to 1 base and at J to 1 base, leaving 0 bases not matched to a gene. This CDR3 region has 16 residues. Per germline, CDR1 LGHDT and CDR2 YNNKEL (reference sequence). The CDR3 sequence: CASSQGLAGGQETQYF. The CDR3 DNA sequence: TGTGCCAGCAGCCAAGGACTAGCGGGGGGCCAAGAGACCCAGTACTTC.

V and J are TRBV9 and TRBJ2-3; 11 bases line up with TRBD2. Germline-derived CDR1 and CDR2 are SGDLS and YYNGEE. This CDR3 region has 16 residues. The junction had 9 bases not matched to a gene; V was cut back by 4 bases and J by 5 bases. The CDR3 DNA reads TGTGCCAGCAGCTTCGGGACTAGCGGAACTAAAGATACGCAGTATTTT. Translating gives CASSFGTSGTKDTQYF.

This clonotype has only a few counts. The CDR3 DNA reads TGTGCCAGCAGCCAAGATGGAGCTAGCGGGAGGTACGAGCAGTACTTC. Translated, it gives CASSQDGASGRYEQYF. The V and J genes are TRBV4-2 and TRBJ2-7; 11 bases match TRBD2. CDR1 and CDR2 (germline): LGHNA, YNFKEQ. The CDR3 loop spans 16 amino acids. Germline trimming cut 0 bases from V and 4 bases from J; bases unmatched to any gene: 5.

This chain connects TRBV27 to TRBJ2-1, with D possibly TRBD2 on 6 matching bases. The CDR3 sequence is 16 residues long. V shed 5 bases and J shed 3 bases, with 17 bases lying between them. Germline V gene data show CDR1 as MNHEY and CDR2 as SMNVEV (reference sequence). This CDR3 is CASSPTPGLVYNEQFF. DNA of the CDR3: TGTGCCAGCAGTCCAACTCCGGGACTTGTCTACAATGAGCAGTTCTTC.

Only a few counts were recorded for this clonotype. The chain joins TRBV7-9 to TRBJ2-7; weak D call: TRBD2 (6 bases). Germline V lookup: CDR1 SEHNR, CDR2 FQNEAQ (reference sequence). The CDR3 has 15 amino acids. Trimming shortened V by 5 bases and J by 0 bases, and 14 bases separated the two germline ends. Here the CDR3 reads CASSPSGVSSYEQYF. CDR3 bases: TGTGCCAGCAGCCCTTCGGGGGTCTCCTCCTACGAGCAGTACTTC.

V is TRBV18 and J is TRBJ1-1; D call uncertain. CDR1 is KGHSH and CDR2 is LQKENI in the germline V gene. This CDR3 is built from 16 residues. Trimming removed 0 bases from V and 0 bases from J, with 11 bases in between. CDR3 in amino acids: CASSPPNLQMNTEAFF. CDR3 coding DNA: TGTGCCAGCTCACCACCTAACCTGCAAATGAACACTGAAGCTTTCTTT.

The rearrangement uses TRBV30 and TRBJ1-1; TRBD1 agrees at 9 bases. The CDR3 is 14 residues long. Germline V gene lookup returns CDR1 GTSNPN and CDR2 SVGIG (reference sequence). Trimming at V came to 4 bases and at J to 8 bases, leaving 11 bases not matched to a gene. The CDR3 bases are TGTGCCTGGAAGGAACAGGGGGCAGGGATGGAAGCTTTCTTT. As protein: CAWKEQGAGMEAFF.

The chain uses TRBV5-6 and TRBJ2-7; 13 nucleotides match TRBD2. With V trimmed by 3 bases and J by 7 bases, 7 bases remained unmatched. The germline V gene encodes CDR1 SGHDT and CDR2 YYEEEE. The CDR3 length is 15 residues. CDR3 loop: CASSYTSGGAGEQYF. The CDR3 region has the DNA TGTGCCAGCAGCTATACTAGCGGGGGGGCCGGGGAGCAGTACTTC.

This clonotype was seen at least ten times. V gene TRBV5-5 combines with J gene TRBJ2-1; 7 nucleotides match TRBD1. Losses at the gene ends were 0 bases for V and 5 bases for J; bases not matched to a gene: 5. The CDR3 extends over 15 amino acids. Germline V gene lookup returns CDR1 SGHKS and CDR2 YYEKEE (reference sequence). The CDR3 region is CASSLGQGVDNEQFF. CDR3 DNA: TGTGCCAGCAGCTTGGGGCAGGGGGTGGACAATGAGCAGTTCTTC.

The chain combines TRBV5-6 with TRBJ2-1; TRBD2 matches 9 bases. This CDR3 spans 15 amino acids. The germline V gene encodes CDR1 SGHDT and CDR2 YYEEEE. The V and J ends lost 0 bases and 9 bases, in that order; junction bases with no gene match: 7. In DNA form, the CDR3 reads TGTGCCAGCAGCTTGGTTCTAGCGGGACCCGTTGAGCAGTTCTTC. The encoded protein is CASSLVLAGPVEQFF.

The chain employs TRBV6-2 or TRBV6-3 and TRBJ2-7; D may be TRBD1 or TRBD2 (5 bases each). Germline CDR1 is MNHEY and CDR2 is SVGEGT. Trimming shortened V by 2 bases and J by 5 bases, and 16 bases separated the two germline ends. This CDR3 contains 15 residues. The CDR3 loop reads CASSYGQIMGDEQYF. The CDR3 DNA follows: TGTGCCAGCAGTTACGGCCAGATAATGGGGGACGAGCAGTACTTC.

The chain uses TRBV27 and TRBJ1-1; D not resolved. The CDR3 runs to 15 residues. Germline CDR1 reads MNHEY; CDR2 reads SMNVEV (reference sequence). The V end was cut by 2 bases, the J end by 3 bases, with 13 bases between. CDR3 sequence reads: CASSLAGVGDTEAFF. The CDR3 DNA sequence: TGTGCCAGCAGTTTAGCCGGGGTTGGGGACACTGAAGCTTTCTTT.

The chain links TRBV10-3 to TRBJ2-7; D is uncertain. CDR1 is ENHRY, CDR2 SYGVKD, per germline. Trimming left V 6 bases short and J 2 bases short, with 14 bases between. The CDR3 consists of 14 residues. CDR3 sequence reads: CAIRDSFRTYEQYF. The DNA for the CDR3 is TGTGCCATCAGGGATAGCTTTCGAACCTACGAGCAGTACTTC.

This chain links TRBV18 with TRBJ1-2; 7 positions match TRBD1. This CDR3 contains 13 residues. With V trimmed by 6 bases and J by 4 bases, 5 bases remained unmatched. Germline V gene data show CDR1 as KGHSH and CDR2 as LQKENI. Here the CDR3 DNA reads TGTGCCAGCTCGCCTGACAGGGTCTATGGCTACACCTTC. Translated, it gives CASSPDRVYGYTF.

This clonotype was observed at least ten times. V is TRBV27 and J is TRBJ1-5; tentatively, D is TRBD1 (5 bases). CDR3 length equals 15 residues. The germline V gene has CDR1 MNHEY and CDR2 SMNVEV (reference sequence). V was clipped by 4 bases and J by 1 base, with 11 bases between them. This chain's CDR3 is CASSSRGGSNQPQHF. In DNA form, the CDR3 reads TGTGCCAGCAGTTCCCGGGGGGGGAGCAATCAGCCCCAGCATTTT.

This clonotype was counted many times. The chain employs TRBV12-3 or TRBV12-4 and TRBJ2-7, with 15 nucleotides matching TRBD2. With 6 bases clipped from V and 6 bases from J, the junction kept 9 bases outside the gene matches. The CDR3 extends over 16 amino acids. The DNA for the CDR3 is TGTGCCAGCAGATACCGGACTAGCGGGAGGGCGTCCGAGCAGTACTTC. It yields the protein CASRYRTSGRASEQYF.

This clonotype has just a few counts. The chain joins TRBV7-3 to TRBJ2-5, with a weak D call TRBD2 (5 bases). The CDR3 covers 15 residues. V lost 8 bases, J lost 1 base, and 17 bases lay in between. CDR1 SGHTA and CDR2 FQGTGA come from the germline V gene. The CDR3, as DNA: TGTGCCAGCTCCCTCCGTCCGGGGAGCCAAGAGACCCAGTACTTC. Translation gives CASSLRPGSQETQYF.

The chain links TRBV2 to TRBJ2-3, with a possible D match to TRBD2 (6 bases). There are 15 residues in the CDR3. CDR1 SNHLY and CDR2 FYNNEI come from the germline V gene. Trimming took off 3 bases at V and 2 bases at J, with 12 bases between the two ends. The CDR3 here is CASSENSGYTDTQYF. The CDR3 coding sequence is TGTGCCAGCAGTGAGAATAGCGGATACACAGATACGCAGTATTTT.

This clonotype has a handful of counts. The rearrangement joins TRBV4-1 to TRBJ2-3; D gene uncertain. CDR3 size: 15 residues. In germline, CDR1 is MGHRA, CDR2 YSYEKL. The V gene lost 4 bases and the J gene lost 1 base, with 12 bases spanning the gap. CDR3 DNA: TGCGCCAGCAGCCGTGGCCGAGTTGGCACAGATACGCAGTATTTT. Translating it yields CASSRGRVGTDTQYF.

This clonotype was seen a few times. As DNA, the CDR3 is TGTGCCAGCAGCTGGGGACTAGCGGGAGACTTCGGGGAGCTGTTTTTT. Encoded protein: CASSWGLAGDFGELFF. The gene calls are TRBV5-8 and TRBJ2-2, with 14 bases lining up with TRBD2. This CDR3 region has 16 residues. Germline-derived CDR1 and CDR2 are SGHTS and YDEGEE. V lost 3 bases and J lost 7; bases outside the gene matches: 5.